This T cell receptor (beta chain) was sequenced during a study of T cell responses to AZD1222 COVID-19 vaccine. Generated by immunoSEQ multiplex PCR, the TCRdb table keeps only in-frame clones and is missing some. Of about 130,000 clones in the sample, around 90% were seen once. General study results and limits: Just a handful of AZD1222 recipients tested seropositive at baseline. Scientists sampled the repertoires only once the peak T cell response had passed. Clonal diversity was possibly underestimated; the donors were predominantly white British and more often female.

As concerns this clone: Its antigen is unknown.

There are 17 residues in the CDR3. Germline V CDR1 and CDR2: SGHNT, YYREEE (reference sequence). With 3 bases removed from V and 0 bases from J, the gap between germline ends came to 16 bases. The chain uses TRBV5-4 and TRBJ1-5; tentative D call: TRBD1 (5 bases). This TCR was recovered from an adult who received the AZD1222 COVID-19 vaccine. The input for sequencing was peripheral blood, taken 28 days after the second AZD1222 dose. Here the CDR3 DNA reads TGTGCCAGCAGCTACTACTCCGGGACGGATAGCAATCAGCCCCAGCATTTT. Protein: CASSYYSGTDSNQPQHF.